These 14 T cell receptor beta chains originate from one sample sequenced in a study of cytomegalovirus exposure and HLA in healthy donors. The PCR contained 60 Vbeta and 13 Jbeta primers. Sequencing was performed with immunoSEQ multiplex PCR; in TCRdb, only in-frame clones are kept and a portion is missing. The table lists roughly 57,000 clones, approximately 84% of them singletons. Sequenced material: PBMCs. The receptor source for this set is a man in his fifties in good health and CMV-seronegative.

The gene calls are TRBV5-1 and TRBJ1-3; a possible D gene is TRBD1 (5 bases). This CDR3 has 15 amino acids. The germline V gene has CDR1 SGHRS and CDR2 YFSETQ. V was trimmed by 1 base and J by 4 bases, leaving 12 bases between them. CDR3 DNA sequence: TGCGCCAGCAGCTTGCCCAGGGATGCCGGAAACACCATATATTTT. It yields the protein CASSLPRDAGNTIYF.

The rearrangement uses TRBV15 and TRBJ2-1; D uncertain. V lost 4 bases and J lost 8, with 6 bases in between. CDR1 and CDR2 from the germline V gene are LNHNV and YYDKDF (reference sequence). The CDR3 sequence is 11 residues long. The CDR3 DNA reads TGTGCCACCAGCACAGTTGATGAGCAGTTCTTC. Translating gives CATSTVDEQFF.

J is TRBJ2-4 and V is TRBV28; D remains unclear. Trimming removed 10 bases at V and 4 bases at J, with 14 bases between. CDR3 length equals 13 residues. Germline V gene data show CDR1 as MDHEN and CDR2 as SYDVKM. In nucleotides, the CDR3 is TGTGCCATCAAGTCCCCGAGGAAAAACATTCAGTACTTC. Protein sequence: CAIKSPRKNIQYF. The full variable domain, with the rest looked up from reference TRBV28 and TRBJ2-4, is DVKVTQSSRYLVKRTGEKVFLECVQDMDHENMFWYRQDPGLGLRLIYFSYDVKMKEKGDIPEGYSVSREKKERFSLILESASTNQTSMYLCAIKSPRKNIQYFGAGTRLSVL.

The V call is TRBV5-1, the J call TRBJ1-2; the D is unclear. The length of the CDR3 is 15 residues. The germline CDR1 and CDR2 sequences are SGHRS and YFSETQ. V was shortened by 3 bases and J by 8 bases, with 20 bases between the two germline ends. This CDR3 reads CASSYASEGLEGYTF. In DNA form, the CDR3 reads TGCGCCAGCAGCTACGCGAGCGAAGGCCTTGAGGGCTACACCTTC.

The CDR3 is CASSGGREGSYNSPLHF. The CDR3 DNA is TGTGCCAGCAGCGGAGGACGCGAGGGTTCCTATAATTCACCCCTCCACTTT. V is TRBV5-5 and J is TRBJ1-6; D not resolved. CDR3 length: 17 residues. Germline values: CDR1 SGHKS, CDR2 YYEKEE (reference sequence). Trimming cost V 4 bases and J 1 base, with 15 bases left between them. Variable domain in full (rest from reference TRBV5-5 and TRBJ1-6): DAGVTQSPTHLIKTRGQQVTLRCSPISGHKSVSWYQQVLGQGPQFIFQYYEKEERGRGNFPDRFSARQFPNYSSELNVNALLLGDSALYLCASSGGREGSYNSPLHFGNGTRLTVT.

This clone has more than one count but fewer than ten. J is TRBJ2-3 and V is TRBV18; 8 bases are a match to TRBD2. The CDR3 length is 14 residues. In germline, CDR1 is KGHSH, CDR2 LQKENI. The V segment lost 5 bases and the J segment 3 bases; nucleotides outside the gene matches: 4. This CDR3 is CASSSSGGTDTQYF. DNA for the CDR3: TGTGCCAGCTCAAGCAGCGGGGGTACAGATACGCAGTATTTT. The variable domain in full, with the rest retrieved from reference TRBV18 and TRBJ2-3, is NAGVMQNPRHLVRRRGQEARLRCSPMKGHSHVYWYRQLPEEGLKFMVYLQKENIIDESGMPKERFSAEFPKEGPSILRIQQVVRGDSAAYFCASSSSGGTDTQYFGPGTRLTVL.

This sequence joins TRBV19 and TRBJ2-3; 10 nucleotides agree with TRBD2. Trimming removed 7 bases from V and 5 bases from J; junction bases left unmatched: 12. Germline CDR1 LNHDA, CDR2 SQIVND (reference sequence). CDR3 length equals 16 residues. For the CDR3, the DNA is TGTGCCAGTACCCCCCGGGCTAGCGGGGGAGGAGATACGCAGTATTTT. Amino acid sequence: CASTPRASGGGDTQYF.

The chain recombines TRBV5-4 with TRBJ2-2, with 9 bases fitting TRBD2. CDR3 size: 16 residues. Germline CDR1 SGHNT, CDR2 YYREEE (reference sequence). V was pared by 4 bases and J by 3 bases, with 7 bases of the junction left unmatched. DNA for the CDR3: TGTGCCAGCAGCCCGAAGGGACTAGCTGACACCGGGGAGCTGTTTTTT. Residues: CASSPKGLADTGELFF.

The rearrangement uses TRBV11-1 and TRBJ1-5; TRBD1 matches 7 bases. V lost 5 bases, J lost 3 bases, and 4 bases stayed unmatched. The CDR3 is 14 residues long. Looked up from germline, CDR1 is SGHAT and CDR2 is FQDESV (reference sequence). CDR3 sequence: CASSPGGSNQPQHF. CDR3 nucleotide sequence: TGTGCCAGCAGCCCAGGGGGATCCAATCAGCCCCAGCATTTT.

The table lists this clone with a count of one. The chain has TRBV4-1 and TRBJ2-7, with D maybe TRBD2 (5 bases). Deletions cut 4 bases from V and 2 bases from J, with 18 bases between. The CDR3 has 16 residues. Germline CDR1 reads MGHRA; CDR2 reads YSYEKL. CDR3 amino acids: CASSPDRTYGTYEQYF. The CDR3, as DNA: TGCGCCAGCAGCCCCGACCGGACTTACGGCACCTACGAGCAGTACTTC.

This chain joins TRBV11-2 and TRBJ1-2, with 9 bases identical to TRBD1. Germline V lookup: CDR1 SGHAT, CDR2 FQNNGV. The CDR3 is made up of 14 amino acids. V trimming: 0 bases; J trimming: 7 bases; junction bases outside the gene matches: 3. CDR3 protein: CASSLDRDRAGYTF. The CDR3 coding sequence is TGTGCCAGCAGCTTAGACCGGGACAGGGCTGGCTACACCTTC.

The V and J genes are TRBV6-5 and TRBJ2-2; a possible D gene is TRBD2 (6 bases). The CDR3 covers 14 residues. V lost 6 bases to trimming and J lost 7 bases, with 15 bases between them. CDR1 MNHEY and CDR2 SVGAGI come from the germline V gene. The CDR3 DNA sequence: TGTGCCAGCAGCCGGGTCTCCGGGGGCGGGGAGCTGTTTTTT. Protein product: CASSRVSGGGELFF.

This chain's CDR3 is CASSQEGGPTYEQYF. The CDR3, as DNA: TGTGCCAGCAGCCAAGAAGGGGGCCCCACCTACGAGCAGTACTTC. This sequence joins TRBV7-3 and TRBJ2-7; TRBD1 matches 7 bases. CDR1 SGHTA and CDR2 FQGTGA come from the germline V gene. The CDR3 totals 15 residues. Germline trimming cut 5 bases from V and 2 bases from J; bases unmatched to any gene: 9.

J is TRBJ2-7 and V is TRBV7-2, with 9 positions matching TRBD2. The CDR3 length is 17 residues. J gave up 3 bases and V 5 bases, and 14 bases lay outside the gene matches. Germline CDR1 reads SGHTA; CDR2 reads FQGNSA. The CDR3 nucleotides are TGTGCCAGCAGCCCCCATGGGGCCAGCGGGGGGCTCTACGAGCAGTACTTC. The encoded protein is CASSPHGASGGLYEQYF.